The sequence of this T cell receptor beta chain was determined in a study of blood T cell repertoires in COVID-19. Study-level information: The origin of the acute and convalescent COVID-19 samples was the United States, Italy and Spain.

Only in-frame clones appear in the TCRdb table, and some are missing; sequencing was by immunoSEQ multiplex PCR. The sample lists about 52,000 clones, about nine tenths occurring once. Germline lookup yields CDR1 SGHDT and CDR2 YYEEEE. This CDR3 contains 15 residues. After removal of 4 bases from V and 4 bases from J, the junction contained 6 bases not matched to a gene. This receptor was taken from a man aged 70-80 years with acute or convalescent COVID-19. J is TRBJ1-4 and V is TRBV5-6; 8 bases fit TRBD1. The sample comprised peripheral blood. CDR3 in DNA: TGTGCCAGCAGCATGCAGGGGGCGCTTAATGAAAAACTGTTTTTT. Its protein is CASSMQGALNEKLFF.